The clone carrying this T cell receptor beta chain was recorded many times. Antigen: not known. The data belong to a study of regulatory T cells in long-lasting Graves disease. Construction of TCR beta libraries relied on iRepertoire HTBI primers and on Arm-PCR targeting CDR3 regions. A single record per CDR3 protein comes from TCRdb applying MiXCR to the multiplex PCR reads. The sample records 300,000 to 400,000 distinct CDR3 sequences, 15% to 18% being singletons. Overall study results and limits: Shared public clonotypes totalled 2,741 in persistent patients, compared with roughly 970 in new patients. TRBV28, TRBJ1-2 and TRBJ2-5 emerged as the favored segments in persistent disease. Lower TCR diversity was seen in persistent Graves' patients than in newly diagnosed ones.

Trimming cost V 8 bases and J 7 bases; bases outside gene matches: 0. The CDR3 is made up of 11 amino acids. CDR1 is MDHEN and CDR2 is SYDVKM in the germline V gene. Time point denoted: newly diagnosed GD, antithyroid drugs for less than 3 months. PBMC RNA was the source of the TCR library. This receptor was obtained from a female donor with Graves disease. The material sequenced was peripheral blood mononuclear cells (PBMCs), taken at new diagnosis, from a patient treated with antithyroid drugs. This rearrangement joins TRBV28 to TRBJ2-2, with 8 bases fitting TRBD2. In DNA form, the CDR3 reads TGTGCCAGCCGGGAGGGCGGGGAGCTGTTTTTT. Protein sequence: CASREGGELFF.